Sequencing of this TCR beta chain was carried out in a study of T cell responses to AZD1222 COVID-19 vaccine. Generated by immunoSEQ multiplex PCR, the TCRdb table keeps only in-frame clones and is missing some. The sample includes 90,000 to 120,000 clones, under 95% of them seen just once. CDR1 MNHEY and CDR2 SMNVEV come from the germline V gene (reference sequence). This CDR3 spans 12 amino acids. V was shortened by 3 bases and J by 6 bases, with 7 bases between the two germline ends. In the case of this clone: The antigen remains unidentified.

Study-wide findings and caveats: None of the repertoires were sampled until the peak T cell response had passed.

The sequencing here drew on peripheral blood, taken 28 days after the second AZD1222 dose. This receptor was taken from an adult who received the AZD1222 COVID-19 vaccine. This chain joins TRBV27 and TRBJ2-3, with D unresolved. The CDR3 loop reads CASSLIGDTQYF. Here the CDR3 DNA reads TGTGCCAGCAGTTTGATCGGTGATACGCAGTATTTT.